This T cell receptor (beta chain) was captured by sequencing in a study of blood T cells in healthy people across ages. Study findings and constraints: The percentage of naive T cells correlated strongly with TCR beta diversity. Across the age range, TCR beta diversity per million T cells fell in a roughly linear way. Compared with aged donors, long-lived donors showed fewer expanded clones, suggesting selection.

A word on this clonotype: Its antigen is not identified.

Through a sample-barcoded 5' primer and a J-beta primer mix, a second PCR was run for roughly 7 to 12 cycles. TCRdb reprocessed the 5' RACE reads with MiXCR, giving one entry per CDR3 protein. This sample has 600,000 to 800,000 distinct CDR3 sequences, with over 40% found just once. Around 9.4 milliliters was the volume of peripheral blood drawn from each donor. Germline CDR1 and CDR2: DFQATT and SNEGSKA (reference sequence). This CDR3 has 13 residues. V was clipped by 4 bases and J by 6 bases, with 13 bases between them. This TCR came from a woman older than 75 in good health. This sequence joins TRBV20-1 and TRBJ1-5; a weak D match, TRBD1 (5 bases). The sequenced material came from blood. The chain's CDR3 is CSATGGGGQPQHF. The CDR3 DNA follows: TGCAGTGCTACTGGGGGGGGAGGTCAGCCCCAGCATTTT.